The 6 T cell receptor beta chains below come from one sample, sequenced in a study of CD8+ T cells in alopecia areata. Described treatment: oral pan-JAK inhibitor, 5-10 mg twice daily. cDNA serving as the sequencing template came from extracted, reverse transcribed RNA. Only in-frame clones appear in the TCRdb table, and some are missing; sequencing was by immunoSEQ multiplex PCR. The sample includes 170,000 or so clones, about 48% of them seen just once. The sample here was CD8+ T cells sorted from blood, taken at week 24, from a patient treated with tofacitinib. These receptor sequences come from a human donor with alopecia areata.

This clone turned up a few times. The rearrangement links TRBV7-9 to TRBJ2-7, with a weak D call TRBD2 (6 bases). This CDR3 is built from 13 residues. CDR1 is SEHNR and CDR2 is FQNEAQ in the germline V gene (reference sequence). V lost 5 bases to trimming and J lost 3 bases, with 11 bases between them. The CDR3 nucleotides are TGTGCCAGCAGCGCGGGACCTAACTACGAGCAGTACTTC. This codes for CASSAGPNYEQYF.

This clone appeared a few times. The chain is built from TRBV21-1 and TRBJ1-4. TRBV21-1 represents a pseudogene. The CDR3 has 14 residues. The CDR3 DNA is TGTGCCAGCAGCGACAGACAGGGAGGGGGAAAACTGTTTTTT. Residues: CASSDRQGGGKLFF.

The J gene is TRBJ2-7, the V gene TRBV4-3, with D perhaps TRBD2 (5 bases). Trimming shortened V by 2 bases and J by 4 bases, and 9 bases separated the two germline ends. CDR3 size: 13 residues. Germline CDR1 reads LGHNA; CDR2 reads YSLEER. CDR3 sequence (DNA): TGCGCCAGCAGCCAAAGTACGGGGTACGAGCAGTACTTC. Its translation is CASSQSTGYEQYF.

This clone was detected only a few times. The chain recombines TRBV6-6 with TRBJ2-7; possibly TRBD1 for D (6 bases). The V end lost 2 bases, the J end lost 2 bases, and 7 bases lay between the germline ends. The CDR3 spans 13 residues. Looked up from germline, CDR1 is MNHNY and CDR2 is SVGAGI (reference sequence). Written as DNA, the CDR3 is TGTGCCAGCAGTTACGGACAGACCTACGAGCAGTACTTC. This sequence encodes CASSYGQTYEQYF.

The J gene is TRBJ1-5, the V gene TRBV6-1, with D possibly TRBD1 on 6 matching bases. The CDR3 contains 14 residues. Looked up from germline, CDR1 is MNHNS and CDR2 is SASEGT. The V end was cut by 8 bases, the J end by 7 bases, with 18 bases between. In nucleotides, the CDR3 is TGTGCCAGCGCGGCGGGGTTTCAGGGGCAGCCCCAGCATTTT. Protein sequence: CASAAGFQGQPQHF.

J is TRBJ2-1 and V is TRBV9, with 10 bases identical to TRBD2. Germline values: CDR1 SGDLS, CDR2 YYNGEE. V shed 0 bases and J 7 bases; nucleotides not matched to a gene: 4. CDR3 length: 15 amino acids. CDR3 bases: TGTGCCAGCAGCGTAGTAGCGGGAGGTGGGAATGAGCAGTTCTTC. It yields the protein CASSVVAGGGNEQFF.